The present T cell receptor beta chain was sequenced within a study of response to subunit inactivated influenza vaccine. Study-wide points: Authors suggested seasonal influenza vaccinations each recruit few new T cells.

With V trimmed by 3 bases and J by 5 bases, 6 bases remained unmatched. The CDR3 extends over 13 amino acids. Germline V gene data show CDR1 as DFQATT and CDR2 as SNEGSKA (reference sequence). TCRdb reprocessed the RT-PCR reads with MiXCR, giving one entry per CDR3 protein. Of around 480,000 distinct CDR3 sequences listed, approximately 15% were seen once; the top ten hold 3%. In the case of this clonotype: Its specificity is not known.

The rearrangement links TRBV20-1 to TRBJ2-5; TRBD2 matches 7 bases. The specimen was CD4+ T cells sorted from PBMCs, collected less than 30 months after vaccination. The source is a man between 50 and 70 years old who received an inactivated influenza vaccine. In nucleotides, the CDR3 is TGCAGTGCTAGTCCCAGGCGGGGGGAGACCCAGTACTTC. This translates into CSASPRRGETQYF.